This T cell receptor beta chain was retrieved from a study of blood T cell repertoires in COVID-19. On the study more broadly: PBMCs, B-cell-depleted T cells, or T cells provided the cDNA or gDNA that made up the material.

The V segment lost 0 bases and the J segment 6 bases; nucleotides outside the gene matches: 0. This CDR3 spans 13 amino acids. From germline, CDR1 is SGDLS and CDR2 YYNGEE. Clinical history as reported by participants underpinned cohort assignment. Before being deemed recovered, Cohort 3 donors had two negative PCRs, clearance, or symptom resolution. In this sample, this clone turned up once. In the source study's methods: Amplifying reference gene primers gave estimates of nucleated cell counts. Some clones are missing from TCRdb's copy, which holds only in-frame ones; the method was immunoSEQ multiplex PCR. The V and J calls and the clone size are those of that table, but D and trimming were determined from the DNA. The sample includes a few hundred thousand clones, approximately 85% of them seen just once.

Sequencing was performed on PBMCs or T cells enriched from blood (not recorded which). The chain carries TRBV9 and TRBJ2-1; 7 nucleotides line up with TRBD1. The sequence was obtained from a woman aged 30 to 39 who had recovered from COVID-19. The DNA for the CDR3 is TGTGCCAGCAGCGTAGCAGGGGGCAATGAGCAGTTCTTC. It is translated as CASSVAGGNEQFF.